This is a list of T cell receptor beta chains from one sample in a study of T cells expressing NK-cell markers. TCRdb re-called the 5' RACE reads and gives one entry per CDR3 protein, without DNA. The sample has hundreds of thousands of distinct CDR3 sequences, and its top ten clones hold approximately 3.5%. Sequenced: blood T cells: a sorted CD56 or NKG2C T cell subset, CD4+ or CD8+ T cells, or bulk PBMC T cells (not recorded which). Every receptor here comes from a man in his late teens or twenties in good health. CDR3s include the opening cysteine and the closing phenylalanine or tryptophan.

j_gene: TRBJ2-5
v_gene: TRBV12-3/TRBV12-4
CDR3aa: CASSSTDSTYQETQYF

j_gene: TRBJ1-1
v_gene: TRBV12-3/TRBV12-4
CDR3aa: CAESRGGLTEAFF

j_gene: TRBJ2-3
v_gene: TRBV5-1
CDR3aa: CASSVSGIHTDTQYF

j_gene: TRBJ2-2
v_gene: TRBV5-1
CDR3aa: CASSLGTNTNTGELFF

j_gene: TRBJ2-3
v_gene: TRBV29-1
CDR3aa: CSVEIAGSTDTQYF

j_gene: TRBJ2-7
v_gene: TRBV20-1
CDR3aa: CSARPPNRGRFYEQYF

j_gene: TRBJ2-1
v_gene: TRBV27
CDR3aa: CASTHLNEQFF

j_gene: TRBJ2-7
v_gene: TRBV15
CDR3aa: CATSPEGGKAGEQYF

j_gene: TRBJ2-7
v_gene: TRBV6-5
CDR3aa: CASSYFREAYEQYF

j_gene: TRBJ1-5
v_gene: TRBV12-3/TRBV12-4
CDR3aa: CASSLGAGPNQPQHF

j_gene: TRBJ2-3
v_gene: TRBV10-3
CDR3aa: CAITSTSGRDTDTQYF

j_gene: TRBJ1-2
v_gene: TRBV29-1
CDR3aa: CSVEDQGGQGRIHGYTF

j_gene: TRBJ2-3
v_gene: TRBV27
CDR3aa: CASSPIKGTQYF

j_gene: TRBJ2-1
v_gene: TRBV15
CDR3aa: CATSRDLRSLGTEQFF

j_gene: TRBJ2-5
v_gene: TRBV20-1
CDR3aa: CSAAGLAREETQYF

j_gene: TRBJ2-5
v_gene: TRBV12-3/TRBV12-4
CDR3aa: CASKQGASQTQYF

j_gene: TRBJ2-1
v_gene: TRBV4-3
CDR3aa: CASSPFSTGSSYNEQFF

j_gene: TRBJ2-2
v_gene: TRBV29-1
CDR3aa: CSDRIRDGELFF

j_gene: TRBJ2-1
v_gene: TRBV20-1
CDR3aa: CSARGRGRTDNEQFF

j_gene: TRBJ2-1
v_gene: TRBV6-2/TRBV6-3
CDR3aa: CASSYSRPLGEQFF

j_gene: TRBJ1-3
v_gene: TRBV9
CDR3aa: CASSVDGRRGADTIYF

j_gene: TRBJ2-5
v_gene: TRBV28
CDR3aa: CASSLGGREGTQYF

j_gene: TRBJ2-1
v_gene: TRBV2
CDR3aa: CASGGMRSYNEQFF

j_gene: TRBJ2-5
v_gene: TRBV20-1
CDR3aa: CSARGRGGKTQYF

j_gene: TRBJ1-6
v_gene: TRBV6-1
CDR3aa: CASRPLDNSPLHF

j_gene: TRBJ2-1
v_gene: TRBV12-5
CDR3aa: CASGPLVEQFF

j_gene: TRBJ2-2
v_gene: TRBV30
CDR3aa: CAWSPFGQRDTGELFF

j_gene: TRBJ2-1
v_gene: TRBV12-3/TRBV12-4
CDR3aa: CASSLRDANEQFF

j_gene: TRBJ2-5
v_gene: TRBV7-2
CDR3aa: CASTEGQGAWTQYF

j_gene: TRBJ2-2
v_gene: TRBV5-1
CDR3aa: CASNSVNTGELFF

j_gene: TRBJ1-1
v_gene: TRBV12-3/TRBV12-4
CDR3aa: CASSLAGILNTEAFF

j_gene: TRBJ2-3
v_gene: TRBV11-2
CDR3aa: CASSRREGRDTQYF

j_gene: TRBJ2-2
v_gene: TRBV20-1
CDR3aa: CSARRAGTSDTGELFF

j_gene: TRBJ2-5
v_gene: TRBV20-1
CDR3aa: CSAPGVGGETQYF

j_gene: TRBJ2-3
v_gene: TRBV5-1
CDR3aa: CASKITGLSTDTQYF

j_gene: TRBJ2-1
v_gene: TRBV24-1
CDR3aa: CATSDLVYPEQFF

j_gene: TRBJ2-1
v_gene: TRBV3-1
CDR3aa: CASSPPFGEQVDEQFF

j_gene: TRBJ1-1
v_gene: TRBV20-1
CDR3aa: CSARSASPEDTEAFF

j_gene: TRBJ2-7
v_gene: TRBV28
CDR3aa: CASTTGSPYEQYF

j_gene: TRBJ2-7
v_gene: TRBV12-3/TRBV12-4
CDR3aa: CASSSKGTGGIHQYF

j_gene: TRBJ2-2
v_gene: TRBV29-1
CDR3aa: CSATPPRSGELFF

j_gene: TRBJ2-1
v_gene: TRBV29-1
CDR3aa: CSVGQGRDVNEQFF

j_gene: TRBJ2-5
v_gene: TRBV20-1
CDR3aa: CSARGTSRETQYF

j_gene: TRBJ2-1
v_gene: TRBV2
CDR3aa: CASPQTSGRALGFF

j_gene: TRBJ1-2
v_gene: TRBV6-5
CDR3aa: CASSYGGSYGYTF

j_gene: TRBJ2-7
v_gene: TRBV11-2
CDR3aa: CASSPGWAGNSYEQYF

j_gene: TRBJ2-7
v_gene: TRBV27
CDR3aa: CASSLTLPSRETGDIYEQYF

j_gene: TRBJ2-5
v_gene: TRBV6-2/TRBV6-3
CDR3aa: CASSYSISISTQYF

j_gene: TRBJ2-2
v_gene: TRBV12-3/TRBV12-4
CDR3aa: CASSLPPENTGELFF

j_gene: TRBJ2-1
v_gene: TRBV9
CDR3aa: CASSAGTYNEQFF

j_gene: TRBJ2-4
v_gene: TRBV25-1
CDR3aa: CASSDSRTGGWNIQYF

j_gene: TRBJ2-3
v_gene: TRBV6-5
CDR3aa: CATTLDDTQYF

j_gene: TRBJ1-1
v_gene: TRBV6-5
CDR3aa: CASRATNTEAFF

j_gene: TRBJ1-4
v_gene: TRBV12-5
CDR3aa: CASGLVQGMVEKLFF